The 11 T cell receptor beta chains below all came from one sample that was sequenced in a study of CD8+ T cells in alopecia areata. Sorting relied on CD4, CD8alpha, NKG2D, NKG2ACE and other markers applied to pooled cutaneous lymph node cells. RNA, once extracted, was reverse transcribed into cDNA for use as the sequencing template. Method: immunoSEQ multiplex PCR; TCRdb's copy keeps in-frame clones and lacks some. The sample has about 270,000 clones, none seen only once. The sample taken for sequencing was CD4+ T cells sorted from a lymph node. All receptors come from a C3H/HeJ mouse with alopecia areata. MHC haplotype of the strain: H2-k.

This clone was detected only a few times. Any gene name here is a mouse gene name. The read terminates 4 residues ahead of where the CDR3 ends, so the germline J gene completes it. The rearrangement links TRBV31 to TRBJ1-2; TRBD1 aligns across 9 bases. Germline V CDR1 and CDR2: GKSSPN, SITVG. The CDR3 loop spans 15 amino acids. Trimming took 1 base from V and 0 from J; bases not matched to a gene: 3. The CDR3 spells CAWSPGTGTNSDYTF. The part of the CDR3 DNA that was read is TGTGCCTGGAGTCCTGGGACAGGGACAAACTCC.

A word on this clone: Germline and genes: mouse. The read finishes 4 residues shy of the CDR3 end, and the germline J gene is used to complete it. The sample holds other DNA sequences that translate to the same CDR3. The rearrangement joins TRBV1 to TRBJ2-1, with D maybe TRBD1 (7 bases). The CDR3 has 15 amino acids. Germline V gene sequence: CDR1 NSQYPW, CDR2 LRSPGD (reference sequence). CDR3 sequence reads: CTCSADLRGRAEQFF. Partial CDR3 DNA: TGCACCTGCAGTGCAGATCTGAGGGGGCGAGCT.

Comments on this clone: The gene names here belong to mouse. The read falls 4 residues short of the CDR3 end, and the missing part is taken from the germline J gene. The chain employs TRBV31 and TRBJ2-3; TRBD1 aligns across 12 bases. Germline-derived CDR1 and CDR2 are GKSSPN and SITVG. CDR3 length: 18 amino acids. V shed 0 bases, J shed 2 bases, and the junction held 9 bases outside the gene matches. The DNA read from the CDR3 is TGTGCCTGGAGTCTGGGACAGGGGGCGCTGGTTTTTGCAGAA. This codes for CAWSLGQGALVFAE. The full CDR3 reads CAWSLGQGALVFAETLYF.

About this clone itself: All gene names here are mouse names. The read finishes 4 residues shy of the CDR3 end, and the germline J gene is used to complete it. V and J are TRBV5 and TRBJ2-3, with 11 bases that match TRBD2. There are 15 residues in the CDR3. CDR1 LGHNA and CDR2 YNLKQL come from the germline V gene (reference sequence). Here the CDR3 reads CASRSHWGGGETLYF. The part of the CDR3 DNA that was read is TGTGCCAGCAGGTCTCACTGGGGGGGCGGAGAA.

Note on this clone: All gene names here are mouse names. The read ends 4 residues before the CDR3 terminus; that terminus is restored from the germline J gene. The chain uses TRBV5 and TRBJ2-3; 10 positions match TRBD2. This CDR3 has 16 amino acids. Per the germline V gene, CDR1 is LGHNA and CDR2 is YNLKQL (reference sequence). V lost 4 bases, J lost 0 bases, and 4 bases stayed unmatched. CDR3 DNA, as far as it was read: TGTGCCAGCAGCCTCCCGGGACTGGGGAGTGCAGAA. This sequence encodes CASSLPGLGSAE. The whole CDR3 is CASSLPGLGSAETLYF.

This clone has only a few counts. The gene symbols are mouse symbols. The CDR3 goes on 4 residues after the read ends, and that part is filled in from the germline J gene. The V gene is TRBV13-3, the J gene TRBJ2-7; the match to TRBD2 covers 11 bases. The length of the CDR3 is 14 residues. From germline, CDR1 is NNHDY and CDR2 SYVADS. V lost 5 bases to trimming and J lost 3 bases; unmatched junction nucleotides: 4. The CDR3 reads CASSQDWGVYEQYF. The CDR3 DNA, read in part, is TGTGCCAGCAGCCAGGACTGGGGGGTCTAT.

This clone was seen a few times. Mouse names are used for the genes. The CDR3 end falls 4 residues outside the read, so it is completed with the germline J gene. This chain joins TRBV13-1 and TRBJ2-5; 8 nucleotides line up with TRBD2. CDR1 and CDR2 (germline): NSHNY, SYGAGN. CDR3 length equals 16 residues. Trimming removed 0 bases from V and 0 bases from J; junction bases left unmatched: 3. Here the CDR3 reads CASSDVGGDNQDTQYF. The sequenced CDR3 bases are TGTGCCAGCAGTGATGTTGGGGGGGATAACCAAGAC.

This clone was observed a few times. Each gene name is a mouse one. The read halts 4 residues ahead of the CDR3 end, with the missing end drawn from the germline J gene. The chain has TRBV31 and TRBJ2-2, with 8 bases lining up with TRBD2. With 0 bases clipped from V and 1 base from J, the junction kept 4 bases outside the gene matches. The CDR3 consists of 16 residues. From germline, CDR1 is GKSSPN and CDR2 SITVG. Incomplete CDR3 DNA: TGTGCCTGGAGTCTACCTGGGGGGAAAAACACCGGG. It translates to CAWSLPGGKNTG. The whole CDR3 protein is CAWSLPGGKNTGQLYF.

This clone was seen a few times. Each gene name is a mouse one. Read data end 4 residues before the CDR3 end; the end is taken from the germline J gene. Other DNA sequences in the sample encode the same CDR3. The chain couples TRBV1 to TRBJ2-7; D remains unclear. CDR1 is NSQYPW, CDR2 LRSPGD, per germline (reference sequence). The CDR3 has 11 residues. The sequenced part of the CDR3 DNA is TGCACCTGCAGTGCCCTTTAT. It translates to CTCSALY. From start to end, the CDR3 is CTCSALYEQYF.

About this clone: Gene labels here are mouse ones. The read halts 4 residues ahead of the CDR3 end, with the missing end drawn from the germline J gene. The rearrangement uses TRBV31 and TRBJ2-1; 9 nucleotides match TRBD2. CDR1 GKSSPN and CDR2 SITVG come from the germline V gene. The CDR3 has 13 amino acids. V shed 5 bases, J shed 3 bases, and the junction held 2 bases outside the gene matches. CDR3 residues: CAWGLGFYAEQFF. Incomplete CDR3 DNA: TGTGCCTGGGGACTGGGGTTCTATGCT. Combining the CDR3 with reference TRBV31 and TRBJ2-1 gives the whole variable domain AQTIHQWPVAEIKAVGSPLSLGCTIKGKSSPNLYWYWQATGGTLQQLFYSITVGQVESVVQLNLSASRPKDDQFILSTEKLLLSHSGFYLCAWGLGFYAEQFFGPGTRLTVL.

Regarding this clone: Gene names refer to mouse genes. CDR3 residues: CAWSLGLGVGAETLYF. The DNA read from the CDR3 is TGTGCCTGGAGTCTCGGACTGGGGGTGGGTGCAGAA. The chain is built from TRBV31 and TRBJ2-3; 10 bases match TRBD2. The read terminates 4 residues before the CDR3 end, so the remaining end is supplied by the germline J gene. Germline CDR1 and CDR2: GKSSPN and SITVG. There are 16 residues in the CDR3. Unmatched junction bases numbered 4, after V lost 0 bases and J lost 1 base.